This is a list of T cell receptor beta chains from one sample in a study of Graves' ophthalmopathy and Graves' hyperthyroidism. TCRdb passed the multiplex PCR reads through MiXCR, listing each CDR3 protein once. The top ten hold approximately 6.9% of the sample, which has hundreds of thousands of distinct CDR3 sequences, about a fifth seen once. The specimen sequenced was peripheral blood. These receptors were collected from a woman younger than 35 with stable Graves' hyperthyroidism. Some clones in this sample may be carry-over from other donors' samples. Both conserved end residues are part of each CDR3. Fields, in order: CDR3 protein, CDR3 DNA, D gene, J gene, V gene, clone size. The D gene is left open where the match is weak. Size is stated for part of the rows, as once, few or many counts, or as a class when the clone is expanded.

CDR3: CASSLEPQGKAGNTIYF
DNA: TGTGCCAGCAGCTTAGAACCGCAGGGGAAAGCTGGAAACACCATATATTTT
D: NA
J: TRBJ1-3
V: TRBV11-2
size: many

CDR3: CASSLRPWQEAFF
DNA: TGTGCCAGCAGCTTAAGGCCGTGGCAGGAAGCTTTCTTT
D: NA
J: TRBJ1-1
V: TRBV7-9
size: many

CDR3: CASSEGWRETQYF
DNA: TGTGCCAGCAGTGAGGGGTGGCGAGAGACCCAGTACTTC
D: NA
J: TRBJ2-5
V: TRBV2
size: many

CDR3: CASSKSGGPSYEQYF
DNA: TGTGCCAGCAGTAAAAGCGGGGGGCCGTCCTACGAGCAGTACTTC
D: TRBD2
J: TRBJ2-7
V: TRBV12-3/TRBV12-4
size: NA

CDR3: CSVTVGGRGETQYF
DNA: TGCAGCGTGACGGTAGGGGGCCGAGGAGAGACCCAGTACTTC
D: TRBD1
J: TRBJ2-5
V: TRBV29-1
size: many

CDR3: CASSERQGLRVEQYF
DNA: TGTGCCAGCAGTGAGAGACAGGGATTGCGGGTCGAGCAGTACTTC
D: TRBD1
J: TRBJ2-7
V: TRBV12-3/TRBV12-4
size: many

CDR3: CASREGRGPETQYF
DNA: TGTGCCAGCAGGGAGGGCAGGGGGCCAGAGACCCAGTACTTC
D: TRBD1
J: TRBJ2-5
V: TRBV12-3/TRBV12-4
size: many

CDR3: CASSTVLEGYTF
DNA: TGTGCCAGCAGTACAGTACTGGAGGGCTACACCTTC
D: NA
J: TRBJ1-2
V: TRBV6-1
size: NA

CDR3: CASSDPGRANYGYTF
DNA: TGTGCCAGCAGTGACCCGGGTAGAGCTAACTATGGCTACACCTTC
D: NA
J: TRBJ1-2
V: TRBV2
size: NA

CDR3: CASSQPGQVWNTEAFF
DNA: TGTGCCAGCAGCCAACCAGGTCAGGTCTGGAACACTGAAGCTTTCTTT
D: NA
J: TRBJ1-1
V: TRBV3-1
size: many

CDR3: CASSLAGTEANIYGYTF
DNA: TGTGCCAGCAGCTTAGCTGGGACGGAAGCGAATATCTATGGCTACACCTTC
D: NA
J: TRBJ1-2
V: TRBV7-2
size: many

CDR3: CASSVGQGGSTEAFF
DNA: TGTGCCAGCAGCGTAGGGCAGGGGGGGAGCACTGAAGCTTTCTTT
D: TRBD1
J: TRBJ1-1
V: TRBV9
size: NA

CDR3: CASSLDRGTNYGYTF
DNA: TGTGCCAGCAGCTTAGACAGGGGGACTAACTATGGCTACACCTTC
D: TRBD1
J: TRBJ1-2
V: TRBV7-8
size: once

CDR3: CASSLVRQSGELFF
DNA: TGTGCCAGCAGCTTAGTGAGACAGAGCGGGGAGCTGTTTTTT
D: NA
J: TRBJ2-2
V: TRBV11-2
size: NA

CDR3: CASSLMWDEQYF
DNA: TGTGCCAGCAGTCTTATGTGGGACGAGCAGTACTTC
D: NA
J: TRBJ2-7
V: TRBV2
size: many

CDR3: CASSYSGRSPLHF
DNA: TGTGCCAGCAGTTACAGCGGTCGGTCACCCCTCCACTTT
D: NA
J: TRBJ1-6
V: TRBV6-5
size: NA

CDR3: CASNTGGPRGSGYTF
DNA: TGTGCCAGCAACACCGGGGGGCCCAGGGGGAGCGGCTACACCTTC
D: TRBD1
J: TRBJ1-2
V: TRBV6-1
size: NA

CDR3: CASSQDHPIEAFF
DNA: TGCGCCAGCAGCCAAGACCACCCTATTGAAGCTTTCTTT
D: NA
J: TRBJ1-1
V: TRBV4-1
size: few

CDR3: CASSIFAGAETQYF
DNA: TGTGCCAGTAGTATATTTGCGGGAGCAGAGACCCAGTACTTC
D: TRBD2
J: TRBJ2-5
V: TRBV19
size: many

CDR3: CASSDPGTGIHEQYF
DNA: TGTGCCAGTAGCGACCCCGGGACAGGTATCCACGAGCAGTACTTC
D: TRBD1
J: TRBJ2-7
V: TRBV19
size: NA

CDR3: CASYRIRDRGNYGYTF
DNA: TGTGCCAGCTACAGGATCCGGGACAGGGGAAATTATGGCTACACCTTC
D: TRBD1
J: TRBJ1-2
V: TRBV2
size: many

CDR3: CASSPNGGVEQYF
DNA: TGTGCCAGCAGCCCCAATGGCGGGGTCGAGCAGTACTTC
D: NA
J: TRBJ2-7
V: TRBV3-1
size: NA

CDR3: CASSATEQYF
DNA: TGTGCCAGCAGCGCCACCGAGCAGTACTTC
D: NA
J: TRBJ2-7
V: TRBV2
size: NA

CDR3: CASSQVTGGVRPAKNIQYF
DNA: TGCGCCAGCAGCCAAGTAACAGGGGGAGTTCGGCCAGCCAAAAACATTCAGTACTTC
D: TRBD1
J: TRBJ2-4
V: TRBV4-1
size: many

CDR3: CASSGQFISYEQYF
DNA: TGTGCCAGCAGTGGACAGTTTATCTCCTACGAGCAGTACTTC
D: NA
J: TRBJ2-7
V: TRBV2
size: NA

CDR3: CASSLKDRQETQYF
DNA: TGTGCCAGCAGTTTAAAGGACAGACAAGAGACCCAGTACTTC
D: NA
J: TRBJ2-5
V: TRBV28
size: many

CDR3: CASSDSKSETQYF
DNA: TGTGCCAGCAGCGATTCGAAAAGCGAGACCCAGTACTTC
D: NA
J: TRBJ2-5
V: TRBV7-8
size: NA

CDR3: CASSVLSSGGTYEQYF
DNA: TGTGCCAGCAGTGTCCTGAGTAGCGGGGGCACCTACGAGCAGTACTTC
D: TRBD2
J: TRBJ2-7
V: TRBV2
size: many

CDR3: CATSDLDNTQHF
DNA: TGTGCCACCAGTGATTTAGATAACACCCAGCATTTT
D: NA
J: TRBJ1-5
V: TRBV24-1
size: NA

CDR3: CASSRGQGSSGELFF
DNA: TGTGCCAGCAGCCGGGGACAGGGATCGAGCGGGGAGCTGTTTTTT
D: TRBD1
J: TRBJ2-2
V: TRBV9
size: NA

CDR3: CASSYPGGANTEAFF
DNA: TGTGCCAGCAGTTACCCAGGGGGCGCAAACACTGAAGCTTTCTTT
D: TRBD1
J: TRBJ1-1
V: TRBV6-5
size: many

CDR3: CATSDSTGPRGYTF
DNA: TGTGCCACCAGTGATTCTACAGGGCCTAGGGGCTACACCTTC
D: NA
J: TRBJ1-2
V: TRBV24-1
size: NA

CDR3: CASSVRGDDSPLHF
DNA: TGTGCCAGCAGTGTCCGGGGCGATGATTCACCCCTCCACTTT
D: NA
J: TRBJ1-6
V: TRBV6-1
size: many

CDR3: CASSSDQGAGETQYF
DNA: TGTGCCAGCTCATCAGATCAGGGGGCTGGGGAGACCCAGTACTTC
D: TRBD1
J: TRBJ2-5
V: TRBV18
size: NA

CDR3: CASSPGTAPNQPQHF
DNA: TGTGCCAGCAGTCCGGGGACAGCCCCAAATCAGCCCCAGCATTTT
D: TRBD1
J: TRBJ1-5
V: TRBV28
size: NA

CDR3: CASGLGREETQYF
DNA: TGTGCTAGTGGTTTGGGCAGGGAAGAGACCCAGTACTTC
D: NA
J: TRBJ2-5
V: TRBV12-5
size: many

CDR3: CASSRTGDRSNQPQHF
DNA: TGCGCCAGCAGTCGCACCGGAGACAGAAGCAATCAGCCCCAGCATTTT
D: NA
J: TRBJ1-5
V: TRBV4-1
size: NA

CDR3: CASSMVQGRTEAFF
DNA: TGTGCCAGTAGTATGGTACAGGGTAGAACTGAAGCTTTCTTT
D: NA
J: TRBJ1-1
V: TRBV19
size: NA

CDR3: CATGQGGGYGYTF
DNA: TGTGCCACCGGACAGGGTGGTGGCTATGGCTACACCTTC
D: TRBD1
J: TRBJ1-2
V: TRBV2
size: once

CDR3: CASSFGLAGLGVQETQYF
DNA: TGTGCCAGCAGCTTCGGACTAGCGGGCTTGGGGGTACAAGAGACCCAGTACTTC
D: TRBD2
J: TRBJ2-5
V: TRBV7-9
size: many

CDR3: CASQDYTSNQPQHF
DNA: TGTGCCAGCCAGGACTACACTAGCAATCAGCCCCAGCATTTT
D: NA
J: TRBJ1-5
V: TRBV19
size: many